These 9 T cell receptor beta chains came from one sample sequenced in a study of blood T cell repertoires in COVID-19. Using immunoSEQ multiplex PCR, the repertoire was profiled, and TCRdb retains in-frame clones only, with some absent. This sample has some 80,000 clones, with under 80% found just once. Sequenced: peripheral blood. Source of these receptors: a man aged 55 to 70 with COVID-19, enrolled during active disease.

The chain couples TRBV11-2 to TRBJ1-3; D not resolved. This CDR3 has 13 residues. CDR1 and CDR2 (germline): SGHAT, FQNNGV. V lost 4 bases and J lost 0, with 4 bases in between. The CDR3 region has the DNA TGTGCCAGCAGCTCCTACTCTGGAAACACCATATATTTT. This encodes CASSSYSGNTIYF.

This clone was recorded once. This chain's CDR3 is CASSERRDRGDQETQYF. CDR3 coding DNA: TGTGCCAGCAGTGAACGCCGGGACAGGGGTGACCAAGAGACCCAGTACTTC. The chain links TRBV6-1 to TRBJ2-5; 10 bases line up with TRBD1. The germline gives CDR1 MNHNS, CDR2 SASEGT. This CDR3 contains 17 residues. The junction had 6 bases not matched to a gene; V was cut back by 2 bases and J by 0 bases.

The chain combines TRBV4-2 with TRBJ2-5, with unresolved D. V was pared by 0 bases and J by 3 bases, with 11 bases between. Germline V gene sequence: CDR1 LGHNA, CDR2 YNFKEQ. This CDR3 region has 15 residues. The CDR3 region has the DNA TGTGCCAGCAGCCAAGATCTTCTGAGAGAAGAGACCCAGTACTTC. Amino acids: CASSQDLLREETQYF.

The V gene is TRBV5-1, the J gene TRBJ2-3; 11 bases are shared with TRBD2. J lost 3 bases, V lost 0 bases, and 3 bases had no gene match. Germline V gene data show CDR1 as SGHRS and CDR2 as YFSETQ. The CDR3 sequence is 16 residues long. This CDR3 reads CASSLGTSGGTDTQYF. The CDR3 region has the DNA TGCGCCAGCAGCTTGGGAACTAGCGGGGGAACAGATACGCAGTATTTT.

This clone was seen more than once but under ten times. The chain employs TRBV6-5 and TRBJ1-6; the D gene is possibly TRBD1 (5 bases). The CDR3 length is 12 residues. V was clipped by 5 bases and J by 10 bases, with 9 bases between them. Germline-derived CDR1 and CDR2 are MNHEY and SVGAGI. CDR3 region: CASSTGLSPLHF. DNA for the CDR3: TGTGCCAGCAGTACAGGCCTGTCACCCCTCCACTTT.

This clone was observed a few times. The rearrangement uses TRBV6-1 and TRBJ1-4, with D perhaps TRBD1 (6 bases). The CDR3 has 15 residues. Per the germline V gene, CDR1 is MNHNS and CDR2 is SASEGT. V lost 1 base and J 4 bases, leaving 10 bases between the germline ends. Written as DNA, the CDR3 is TGTGCCAGCAGTGAAGACGGGACATATAATGAAAAACTGTTTTTT. Translating gives CASSEDGTYNEKLFF.

The chain joins TRBV9 to TRBJ2-2; 10 positions agree with TRBD2. Trimming cost V 0 bases and J 6 bases; bases outside gene matches: 5. CDR3 size: 16 residues. The germline V gene has CDR1 SGDLS and CDR2 YYNGEE. CDR3 DNA sequence: TGTGCCAGCAGCGTAGGGAGTAGCGGGGGGTCCGGGGAGCTGTTTTTT. Its translation is CASSVGSSGGSGELFF.

This clone has a single count. This sequence joins TRBV6-5 and TRBJ1-5; 8 bases fit TRBD1. Germline V gene lookup returns CDR1 MNHEY and CDR2 SVGAGI. The V segment lost 6 bases and the J segment 7 bases; nucleotides outside the gene matches: 11. The CDR3 is 15 amino acids. Here the CDR3 DNA reads TGTGCCAGCAGCCCCCCCCCAAGGACAGGGCAGCCCCAGCATTTT. Its protein is CASSPPPRTGQPQHF.

CDR3 in DNA: TGTGCCAGCAGTGAAGGGAGACAGTATGGCTACACCTTC. Translation: CASSEGRQYGYTF. The chain carries TRBV2 and TRBJ1-2, with D possibly matching TRBD1 (5 bases). Germline assignment: CDR1 SNHLY and CDR2 FYNNEI. V was shortened by 1 base and J by 5 bases, with 8 bases between the two germline ends. The CDR3 has 13 amino acids.